This TCR beta chain stems from a study of blood T cell repertoires in COVID-19 (dated by TCRdb to about 2020). Regarding the research as a whole: The collaborator samples originated in the United States, Italy and Spain and spanned the acute and convalescent phases of COVID-19. Sample metadata almost always included a de-identified subject ID, COVID-19 status, age in years and sex. The prospective study material was composed of cDNA or gDNA derived from T cells, B-cell-depleted T cells, or PBMCs. Where available, HLA class I and class II types were taken from metadata supplied by the sample provider and were not determined by assay-based typing. The dataset comprised deeply sampled blood TCRbeta repertoires from subjects exposed to, actively infected with, or recovered from COVID-19. Samples came from the ongoing ImmuneRACE study (first 160 participants) plus 1,254 subjects from 6 global collaborators. A freely available public database, intended as a resource for researchers studying the immune response to SARS-CoV-2, is where the repertoires were released.

What the authors observed across the whole study: Clinical and demographic metadata were provided uncurated, with the amount varying by source and participant.

In the prospective study, participants were about 18 to 100 years old, resided in fewer than 25 geographic areas of the United States, and were enrolled through a virtual design. In the prospective study, cohorts were assigned on the basis of participant-reported clinical history obtained from a screening survey and a study questionnaire. Exposed participants had been in contact, within 2 weeks of entering the study, with a person who had a PCR-confirmed or clinician-diagnosed case of COVID-19. In the prospective study, whole blood, serum and a nasopharyngeal or oropharyngeal swab were collected from each participant by mobile phlebotomists. Prospective study participants could optionally give additional blood draws and questionnaires over an approximately two-month period. Prospective study blood samples were shipped either frozen or at room temperature before DNA extraction. Trimming takes 4 bases off V and 4 bases off J; junction bases not matched to a gene: 9. Inclusive of the bounding cysteine and phenylalanine, the CDR3 is 16 residues long. Only the CDR3 DNA stays, 48 bases, in frame from base 1. Via the germline V gene (reference sequence), CDR1 is LGHDT and CDR2 YNNKEL.

Concerning this clone: What antigen it recognizes has not been identified. No much larger clonotype is one base removed from it; base qualities were not supplied.

TCRbeta CDR3 regions were amplified from genomic DNA by means of the immunoSEQ Assay, a bias-controlled multiplex PCR. As for how the authors treated the data: The number of nucleated cells in each sample was estimated from the amplification of reference gene primers within the assay. To quantify the absolute abundance of each unique TCRbeta CDR3 rearrangement, sequence reads were collapsed and filtered. For each sample, productive Simpson clonality was calculated as the square root of Simpson's diversity index over productive rearrangements. TCRdb re-hosts the immuneACCESS table, in-frame sequences only. Its copies lack some clones; in the studies checked, an unresolved V gene accounts for under half of them, and the cause for the rest is not known. The V and J calls and clone size were taken over from that table, and D and trimming were inferred from the DNA. This sample lists 300,000 to 350,000 clones; roughly 90% were detected once. The ten most abundant clones make up about 4% of the sample.

The TCR comes from a woman in her twenties or thirties who had been exposed to COVID-19. The sequencing sample was made of PBMCs or T cells enriched from blood (not recorded which). The rearrangement combines TRBV3-1 (or the pseudogene TRBV3-2) with TRBJ1-2; the junction holds 10 bases that match TRBD1. The nucleotide sequence reads as follows: TGTGCCAGCAGCCTCAGTCCGGGACAGGGGATCTATGGCTACACCTTC. Translated, this gives CASSLSPGQGIYGYTF.